The 3 T cell receptor beta chains below all came from one sample that was sequenced in a study of long-term antiretroviral therapy in people with HIV. Sequencing used immunoSEQ v3.0 at survey level. Profiled with immunoSEQ multiplex PCR; TCRdb holds only in-frame clones, not every one. The table shows roughly 29,000 clones, with around 96% occurring only once. The source material was unsorted PBMCs, sampled 6 to 6.5 years after starting antiretroviral therapy. Every receptor here comes from a man under 40 with HIV.

The chain employs TRBV7-9 and TRBJ1-1; D call uncertain. V shed 5 bases and J shed 0 bases, with 10 bases lying between them. Germline CDR1 and CDR2: SEHNR and FQNEAQ (reference sequence). This CDR3 spans 14 amino acids. CDR3 amino acids: CASSQPIMNTEAFF. The DNA for the CDR3 is TGTGCCAGCAGCCAACCGATTATGAACACTGAAGCTTTCTTT.

This chain links TRBV7-2 with TRBJ2-1; TRBD2 agrees at 12 bases. Germline V CDR1 and CDR2: SGHTA, FQGNSA. Losses at the gene ends were 2 bases for V and 4 bases for J; bases not matched to a gene: 3. This CDR3 is 16 amino acids long. CDR3 nucleotide sequence: TGTGCCAGCAGCTTAACTAGCGGGAGGTATTACAATGAGCAGTTCTTC. Protein sequence: CASSLTSGRYYNEQFF.

The CDR3 sequence is CASSLEGSPRETQYF. The CDR3 DNA reads as TGCGCCAGCAGCTTGGAGGGGAGTCCTAGAGAGACCCAGTACTTC. V gene TRBV5-1 combines with J gene TRBJ2-5, with D possibly being TRBD1 or TRBD2 (5 bases each). CDR1 and CDR2 (germline): SGHRS, YFSETQ. This CDR3 has 15 residues. V was clipped by 0 bases and J by 4 bases, with 13 bases between them.